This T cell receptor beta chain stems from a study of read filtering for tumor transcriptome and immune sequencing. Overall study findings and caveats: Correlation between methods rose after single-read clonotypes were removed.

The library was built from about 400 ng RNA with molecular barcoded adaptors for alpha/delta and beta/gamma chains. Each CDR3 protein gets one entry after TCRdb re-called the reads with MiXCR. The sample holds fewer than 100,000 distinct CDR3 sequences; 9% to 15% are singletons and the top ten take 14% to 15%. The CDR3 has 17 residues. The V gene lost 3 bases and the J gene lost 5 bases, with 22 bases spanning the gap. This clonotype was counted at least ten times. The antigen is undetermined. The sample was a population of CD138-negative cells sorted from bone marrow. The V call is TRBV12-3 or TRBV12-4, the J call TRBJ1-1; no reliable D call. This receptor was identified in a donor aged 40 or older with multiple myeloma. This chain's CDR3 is CASSFAAATNRGTEAFF. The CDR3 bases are TGTGCCAGCAGTTTTGCGGCCGCAACTAACCGGGGAACTGAAGCTTTCTTT.